This T cell receptor beta chain was retrieved from a study of blood T cell repertoires in COVID-19. Turning to the study itself: T cells, B-cell-depleted T cells, or PBMCs supplied cDNA or gDNA.

In the original processing: Amplification of reference gene primers was used by the study to estimate nucleated cell counts. TCRdb keeps only in-frame clones here, not all; method: immunoSEQ multiplex PCR. Clone size and the V and J calls come from that table; the DNA yielded D and trimming. The data contain approximately 150,000 clones, more than 70% of them singletons. Germline V lookup: CDR1 SGHRS, CDR2 YFSETQ. V was pared by 4 bases and J by 11 bases, with 10 bases of the junction left unmatched. The CDR3 has 13 amino acids. Living in about two dozen US areas, the participants were between roughly 18 and 89 years of age. Cohorts were assigned according to the clinical history that participants reported.

The sequencing sample was made of PBMCs or T cells enriched from blood (not recorded which). The clonotype originates from a man aged 60 to 75 who had recovered from COVID-19. The chain is built from TRBV5-1 and TRBJ1-1; 8 nucleotides match TRBD1. As DNA, the CDR3 is TGCGCCAGCAGCCTCGGGACAGGTGGAGAGGCTTTCTTT. It specifies CASSLGTGGEAFF.